This T cell receptor (beta chain) was sequenced for a study of shared clonotypes between healthy human individuals. Study-level points and caveats: Compared with clonotypes that all four donors shared, non-shared clonotypes had lower generation probabilities.

Details on this clone: Its antigen is unknown.

A split of CD4+ cells into CD45RA+ naive and CD45RA-negative memory subsets was performed. A deep-level run was used for the assay. Sequenced by immunoSEQ multiplex PCR; TCRdb stores in-frame clones only, minus some. The sample records 2 million to 2.5 million clones, under 97% being singletons. Trimming shortened V by 5 bases and J by 3 bases, and 11 bases separated the two germline ends. The CDR3 has 14 residues. The germline V gene encodes CDR1 SGHRS and CDR2 YFSETQ. The specimen was naive CD4+ T cells sorted from blood. Subset specified: CD45RA+ positively selected. This TCR came from a man aged 18 to 30 in good health. The chain joins TRBV5-1 to TRBJ2-2; maybe TRBD1 (5 bases). The CDR3 DNA reads as TGCGCCAGCAGACGACAGTTGGACACCGGGGAGCTGTTTTTT. Translated, it gives CASRRQLDTGELFF.